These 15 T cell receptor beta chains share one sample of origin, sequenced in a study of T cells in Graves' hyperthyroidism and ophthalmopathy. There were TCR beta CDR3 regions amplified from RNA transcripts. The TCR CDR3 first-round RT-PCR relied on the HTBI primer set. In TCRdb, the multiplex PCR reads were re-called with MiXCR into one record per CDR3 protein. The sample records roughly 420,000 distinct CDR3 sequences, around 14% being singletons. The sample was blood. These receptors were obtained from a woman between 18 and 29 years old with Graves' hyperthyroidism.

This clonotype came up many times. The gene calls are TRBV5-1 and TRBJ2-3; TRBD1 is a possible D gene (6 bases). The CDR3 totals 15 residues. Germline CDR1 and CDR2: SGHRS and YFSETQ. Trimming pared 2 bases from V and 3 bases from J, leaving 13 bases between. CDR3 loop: CASSLPPGQTDTQYF. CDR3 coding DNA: TGCGCCAGCAGCTTACCTCCAGGACAGACAGATACGCAGTATTTT.

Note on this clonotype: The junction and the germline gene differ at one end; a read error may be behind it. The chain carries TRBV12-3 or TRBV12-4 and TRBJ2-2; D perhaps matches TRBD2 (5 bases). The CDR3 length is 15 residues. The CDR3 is CASRGRALNTGEPFF. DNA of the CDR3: TGTGCCAGCAGGGGTCGGGCACTCAACACCGGGGAGCCGTTTTTT.

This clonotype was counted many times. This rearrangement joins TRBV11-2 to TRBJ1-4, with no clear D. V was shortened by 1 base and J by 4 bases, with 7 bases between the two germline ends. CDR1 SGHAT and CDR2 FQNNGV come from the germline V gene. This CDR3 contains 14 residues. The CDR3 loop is CASSLAGFNEKLFF. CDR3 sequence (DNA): TGTGCCAGCAGCTTAGCGGGCTTTAATGAAAAACTGTTTTTT.

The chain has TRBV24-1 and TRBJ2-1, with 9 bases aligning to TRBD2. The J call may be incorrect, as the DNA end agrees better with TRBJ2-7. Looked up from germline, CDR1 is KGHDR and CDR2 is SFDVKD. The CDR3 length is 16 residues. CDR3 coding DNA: TGTGCCACCAGTGATGTAGCGGGAGAGGCCTACAATGAGCAGTACTTC. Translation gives CATSDVAGEAYNEQYF.

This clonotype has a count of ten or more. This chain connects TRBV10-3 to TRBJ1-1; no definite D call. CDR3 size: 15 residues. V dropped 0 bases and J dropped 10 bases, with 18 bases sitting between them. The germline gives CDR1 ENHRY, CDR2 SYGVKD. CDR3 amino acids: CAISESRLLGEGAFF. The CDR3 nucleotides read TGTGCCATCAGTGAGTCGAGACTGCTCGGTGAGGGAGCTTTCTTT.

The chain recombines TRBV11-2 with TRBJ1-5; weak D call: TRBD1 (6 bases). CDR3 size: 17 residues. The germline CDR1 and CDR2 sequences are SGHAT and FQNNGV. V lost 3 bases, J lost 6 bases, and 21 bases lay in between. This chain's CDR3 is CASSLVIRGVGGQPQHF. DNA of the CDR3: TGTGCCAGCAGCTTGGTTATAAGGGGGGTAGGAGGTCAGCCCCAGCATTTT.

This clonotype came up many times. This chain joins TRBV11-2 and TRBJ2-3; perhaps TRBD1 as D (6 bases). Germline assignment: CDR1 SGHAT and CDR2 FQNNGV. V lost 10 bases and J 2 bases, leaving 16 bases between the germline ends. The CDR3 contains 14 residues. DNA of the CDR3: TGTGCCACCCGGACAGACTATGCCACAGATACGCAGTATTTT. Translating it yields CATRTDYATDTQYF.

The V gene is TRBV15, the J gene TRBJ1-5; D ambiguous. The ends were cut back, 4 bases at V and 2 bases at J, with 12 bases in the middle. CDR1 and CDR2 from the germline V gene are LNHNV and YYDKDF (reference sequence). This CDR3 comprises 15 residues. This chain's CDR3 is CATSKGRRGNQPQHF. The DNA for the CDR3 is TGTGCCACCAGCAAAGGCCGACGCGGCAATCAGCCCCAGCATTTT.

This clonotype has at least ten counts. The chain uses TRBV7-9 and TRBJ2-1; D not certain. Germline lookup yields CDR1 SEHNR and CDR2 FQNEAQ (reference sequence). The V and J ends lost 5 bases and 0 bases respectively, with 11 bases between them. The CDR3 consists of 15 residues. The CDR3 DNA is TGTGCCAGCAGCCCCCGGACGGCCTCCTACAATGAGCAGTTCTTC. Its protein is CASSPRTASYNEQFF. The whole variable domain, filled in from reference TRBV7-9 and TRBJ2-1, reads DTGVSQNPRHKITKRGQNVTFRCDPISEHNRLYWYRQTLGQGPEFLTYFQNEAQLEKSRLLSDRFSAERPKGSFSTLEIQRTEQGDSAMYLCASSPRTASYNEQFFGPGTRLTVL.

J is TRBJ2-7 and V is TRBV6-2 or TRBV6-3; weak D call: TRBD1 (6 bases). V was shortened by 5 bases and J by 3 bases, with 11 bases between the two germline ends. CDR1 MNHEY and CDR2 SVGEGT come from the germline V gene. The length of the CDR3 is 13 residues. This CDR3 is CASSVGTFYEQYF. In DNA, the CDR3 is TGTGCCAGCAGTGTCGGGACATTCTACGAGCAGTACTTC.

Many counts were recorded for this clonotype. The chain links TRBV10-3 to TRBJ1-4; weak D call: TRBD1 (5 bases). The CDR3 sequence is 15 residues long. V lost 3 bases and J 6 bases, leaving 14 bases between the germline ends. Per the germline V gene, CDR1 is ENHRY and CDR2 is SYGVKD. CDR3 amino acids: CAISDHGGRDEKLFF. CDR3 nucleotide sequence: TGTGCCATCAGTGACCACGGGGGTCGGGATGAAAAACTGTTTTTT.

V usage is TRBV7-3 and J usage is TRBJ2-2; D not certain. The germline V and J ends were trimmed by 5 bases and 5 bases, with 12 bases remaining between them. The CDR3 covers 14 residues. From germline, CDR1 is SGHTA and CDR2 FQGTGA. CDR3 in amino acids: CASSHWGPTGELFF. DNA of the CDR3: TGTGCCAGCAGCCACTGGGGTCCAACCGGGGAGCTGTTTTTT.

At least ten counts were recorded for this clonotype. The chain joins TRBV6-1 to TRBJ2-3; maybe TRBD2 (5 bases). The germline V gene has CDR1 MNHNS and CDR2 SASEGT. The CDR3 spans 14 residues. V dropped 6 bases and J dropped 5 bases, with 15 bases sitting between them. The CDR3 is CASRASGLGDTQYF. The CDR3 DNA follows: TGTGCCAGCAGGGCCAGCGGACTCGGAGATACGCAGTATTTT.

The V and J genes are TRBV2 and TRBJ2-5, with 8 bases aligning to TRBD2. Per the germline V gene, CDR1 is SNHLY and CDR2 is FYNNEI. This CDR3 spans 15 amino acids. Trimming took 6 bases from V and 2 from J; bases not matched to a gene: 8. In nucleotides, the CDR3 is TGTGCCAGCAGACAGCCCCGGGGGGGGCAAGAGACCCAGTACTTC. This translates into CASRQPRGGQETQYF.

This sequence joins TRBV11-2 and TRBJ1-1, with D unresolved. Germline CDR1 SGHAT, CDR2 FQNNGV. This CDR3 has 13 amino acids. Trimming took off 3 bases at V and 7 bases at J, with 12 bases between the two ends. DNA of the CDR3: TGTGCCAGCAGCTTTTACGGACGGCTTGAAGCTTTCTTT. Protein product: CASSFYGRLEAFF.